This TCR beta chain was observed in a study of cytomegalovirus exposure and HLA in healthy donors. Study summary: Out of about 410 genotyped donors, 81% belonged to the Caucasian-associated ancestry cluster. Study-wide results and caveats: In vitro work confirmed that a few CMV-associated chains recognize CMV antigens. CMV serostatus was the sole immune exposure data available. Rarity held for most TCR sequences, but there were some public TCRs that occurred in many donors.

Primers for the PCR totalled 60 Vbeta and 13 Jbeta. The table came from immunoSEQ multiplex PCR; TCRdb's copy has only in-frame clones and leaves some out. The top ten clones hold approximately 1.2% of a sample with 130,000 to 150,000 clones, about three quarters of them seen once. With 6 bases removed from V and 4 bases from J, the gap between germline ends came to 13 bases. Germline loops: CDR1 MNHEY, CDR2 SMNVEV (reference sequence). The CDR3 is made up of 14 amino acids. Concerning this clone itself: Its specificity is unknown.

The chain uses TRBV27 and TRBJ1-5; tentative D call: TRBD1 (6 bases). Specimen: PBMCs. This receptor was identified in a male donor in good health and CMV-seropositive. DNA for the CDR3: TGTGCCAGCAGGGGGTTCCAGGGGAATCAGCCCCAGCATTTT. The encoded protein is CASRGFQGNQPQHF.